Shown below are 16 T cell receptor beta chains from a single sample sequenced in a study of CD4 T cells in relation to SARS-CoV-2 and coronaviruses. Their cognate antigens are unknown. Here immunoSEQ multiplex PCR was the method, and the copy in TCRdb shows in-frame clones only, minus some. Of about 31,000 clones in the sample, around 76% were seen once. The specimen sequenced was memory CD4+ T cells from PBMCs, cultured in vitro. Receptors originate from an adult with COVID-19.

The genes are TRBV18 and TRBJ2-7; tentatively, D is TRBD2 (5 bases). CDR3 size: 17 residues. Trimming took 1 base from V and 3 from J, leaving 19 bases between them. The V gene's germline CDR1 is KGHSH and CDR2 LQKENI. CDR3 DNA: TGTGCCAGCTCACCACTAGCGCAGTCCCCCTCATACTACGAGCAGTACTTC. It codes for CASSPLAQSPSYYEQYF.

The DNA for the CDR3 is TGCAGCGTTGCGCAACTCGATTGGGTTGGTGATACGCAGTATTTT. Amino acids: CSVAQLDWVGDTQYF. The chain recombines TRBV29-1 with TRBJ2-3; D gene uncertain. The CDR3 has 15 residues. The germline V and J ends were trimmed by 4 bases and 6 bases, with 20 bases remaining between them. The V gene's germline CDR1 is SQVTM and CDR2 ANQGSEA.

V is TRBV5-6 and J is TRBJ2-5; D is undetermined. The CDR3 consists of 12 residues. Germline CDR1 SGHDT, CDR2 YYEEEE. The V end was cut by 4 bases, the J end by 5 bases, with 9 bases between. The CDR3 DNA sequence: TGTGCCAGCAGCGCTGTAGGGGAGACCCAGTACTTC. Amino acid sequence: CASSAVGETQYF.

This chain joins TRBV3-1 (or the pseudogene TRBV3-2) and TRBJ2-3, with 7 bases matching TRBD1. Germline assignment: CDR1 LGHDT and CDR2 YNNKEL (reference sequence). The CDR3 runs to 14 residues. Unmatched junction bases numbered 18, after V lost 6 bases and J lost 15 bases. The CDR3 DNA follows: TGTGCCAGCAGTCCCGGGACAGTAACTTCCCCTTGCTATTTT. It encodes CASSPGTVTSPCYF.

The genes are TRBV6-2 or TRBV6-3 and TRBJ2-7, with 8 bases aligning to TRBD2. Germline V gene sequence: CDR1 MNHEY, CDR2 SVGEGT. CDR3 length equals 12 residues. Unmatched junction bases numbered 4, after V lost 6 bases and J lost 6 bases. CDR3 DNA: TGTGCCAGCAGCCAGACTAGCGCCGAGCAGTACTTC. Translated, it gives CASSQTSAEQYF.

The CDR3: CASSLRQGAHEQYF. The DNA of the CDR3 is TGTGCCAGCAGCTTGAGACAGGGGGCCCACGAGCAGTACTTC. The rearrangement joins TRBV5-8 to TRBJ2-7; 10 positions agree with TRBD1. The germline CDR1 and CDR2 sequences are SGHTS and YDEGEE. The CDR3 runs to 14 residues. Unmatched junction bases numbered 3, after V lost 1 base and J lost 5 bases.

The chain links TRBV2 to TRBJ2-7; D gene uncertain. CDR3 length equals 14 residues. Trimming took off 6 bases at V and 2 bases at J, with 14 bases between the two ends. Looked up from germline, CDR1 is SNHLY and CDR2 is FYNNEI. CDR3 sequence: CASSKLLDAYEQYF. The CDR3 DNA reads TGTGCCAGCAGCAAACTTCTAGACGCCTACGAGCAGTACTTC.

J is TRBJ1-1 and V is TRBV6-5; weak D call: TRBD1 (5 bases). The V gene lost 4 bases and the J gene lost 2 bases, with 8 bases spanning the gap. Germline CDR1 and CDR2: MNHEY and SVGAGI. The CDR3 is 13 residues long. In nucleotides, the CDR3 is TGTGCCAGCAGTTTCCAGGGAAACACTGAAGCTTTCTTT. It specifies CASSFQGNTEAFF.

The chain recombines TRBV7-9 with TRBJ2-7, with D perhaps being TRBD1 or TRBD2 (5 bases each). Looked up from germline, CDR1 is SEHNR and CDR2 is FQNEAQ (reference sequence). The CDR3 loop spans 15 amino acids. V shed 3 bases and J shed 6 bases, with 18 bases lying between them. The CDR3 DNA reads as TGTGCCAGCAGCTTGCTCCGTGGGGGTCCTGGCGAGCAGTACTTC. Its protein product is CASSLLRGGPGEQYF.

V is TRBV2 and J is TRBJ2-2; 7 nucleotides match TRBD1. Germline V gene lookup returns CDR1 SNHLY and CDR2 FYNNEI. The ends lost 6 bases at V and 4 bases at J; junction bases unmatched: 8. The CDR3 is 15 amino acids. The CDR3 loop is CASRPGTVGTGELFF. CDR3 DNA: TGTGCCAGCAGACCCGGGACAGTTGGCACCGGGGAGCTGTTTTTT.

A single count supports this clone. The chain is built from TRBV5-1 and TRBJ2-3; D ambiguous. The CDR3 has 11 residues. V lost 4 bases, J lost 2 bases, and 2 bases lay in between. Germline V gives CDR1 SGHRS, CDR2 YFSETQ. CDR3 sequence (DNA): TGCGCCAGCAGCCACACAGATACGCAGTATTTT. Residues: CASSHTDTQYF.

The chain links TRBV29-1 to TRBJ2-1; no firm D call. Germline assignment: CDR1 SQVTM and CDR2 ANQGSEA. V was shortened by 7 bases and J by 8 bases, with 18 bases between the two germline ends. The CDR3 contains 13 residues. DNA of the CDR3: TGCAGCGCCGTCTCGAGGCCCTCGGATGAGCAGTTCTTC. It encodes CSAVSRPSDEQFF.

The chain has TRBV12-3 or TRBV12-4 and TRBJ1-5, with D maybe TRBD1 (5 bases). Trimming pared 7 bases from V and 6 bases from J, leaving 10 bases between. The CDR3 totals 12 residues. CDR3 DNA sequence: TGTGCCAGCATGGTGGGGGGTCAGCCCCAGCATTTT. Its protein product is CASMVGGQPQHF.

The chain carries TRBV29-1 and TRBJ2-7; TRBD2 matches at 10 bases. There are 13 residues in the CDR3. The V and J ends lost 4 bases and 0 bases, in that order; junction bases with no gene match: 0. CDR1 and CDR2 from the germline V gene are SQVTM and ANQGSEA. CDR3 nucleotide sequence: TGCAGCGTTGCTAGCGGGAGCTCCTACGAGCAGTACTTC. Its protein is CSVASGSSYEQYF.

The chain has TRBV28 and TRBJ1-5; TRBD1 might be the D (5 bases). CDR1 is MDHEN and CDR2 is SYDVKM in the germline V gene. The CDR3 is 14 amino acids. V shed 2 bases and J shed 5 bases, with 10 bases lying between them. DNA for the CDR3: TGTGCCAGCAGTTTAACTCAGGGCCATCAGCCCCAGCATTTT. It is translated as CASSLTQGHQPQHF.

The chain uses TRBV28 and TRBJ1-6, with D possibly TRBD1 on 5 matching bases. Trimming stripped 7 bases from V and 7 bases from J, with 14 bases between. The CDR3 sequence is 14 residues long. Germline CDR1 and CDR2: MDHEN and SYDVKM. The DNA for the CDR3 is TGTGCCAGCACTCGGGACCGCTTGAATTCACCCCTCCACTTT. It codes for CASTRDRLNSPLHF.